Listed here are 14 T cell receptor beta chains from one sample, sequenced in a study of post-analysis software for immune sequencing data. Study-level results: Included in a set of 5 or 6 TRBV segments more frequent in patients than controls were TRBV5-6, TRBV5-1 and TRBV20-1.

These receptors lack a known antigen. Each TCR beta cDNA library carried unique molecular identifiers. Each CDR3 protein gets one entry after TCRdb re-called the PCR reads with MiXCR. The sample carries approximately 730,000 distinct CDR3 sequences, more than 45% recorded once. Sequencing used blood. All receptors come from a girl under 18 with multiple sclerosis.

A remark on this clonotype: At one end, the junction sequence differs from germline, possibly due to a read error. The rearrangement joins TRBV7-2 to TRBJ2-3; D gene ambiguous. In germline, CDR1 is SGHTA, CDR2 FQGNSA. This CDR3 region has 13 residues. The CDR3: CASSLKSTDTRYF. CDR3 nucleotide sequence: TGTGCCAGCAGCTTAAAGTCCACAGATACGCGGTATTTT.

On this clonotype: A junction boundary mismatches the germline segment, possibly from a read error. DNA for the CDR3: TGCAGCGCTGAAGGGGGCGGGGGGAACTCCTACAATGAGCAGTTCTTC. Translating it yields CSAEGGGGNSYNEQFF. The chain joins TRBV29-1 to TRBJ2-1; tentative D call: TRBD2 (8 bases). The CDR3 sequence is 16 residues long. In germline, CDR1 is SQVTM, CDR2 ANQGSEA.

This sequence joins TRBV7-2 and TRBJ2-7, with D possibly matching TRBD2 (7 bases). The CDR3 runs 14 residues. Germline V gene lookup returns CDR1 SGHTA and CDR2 FQGNSA. V was pared by 10 bases and J by 3 bases, with 19 bases between. CDR3 region: CATSPLGGGYEQYF. The CDR3, as DNA: TGTGCCACGTCTCCGCTGGGAGGGGGCTACGAGCAGTACTTC.

The chain employs TRBV12-2 and TRBJ2-3; no DNA check was done on the table's D call, TRBD1. TRBV12-2 is listed as a pseudogene. The CDR3 is 16 residues long. The CDR3, as DNA: TGTGCAAGTCGCCGTAGGGCGGGGGAATTCACAGATACGCAGTATTTT. Translation gives CASRRRAGEFTDTQYF.

The V and J genes are TRBV12-3 or TRBV12-4 and TRBJ2-1; D possibly matches TRBD1 or TRBD2 (5 bases each). The CDR3 is made up of 15 amino acids. Trimming took 5 bases from V and 4 from J, leaving 15 bases between them. The CDR3 DNA is TGTGCCAGCAGTCAATCGGGACGGCCATACAATGAGCAGTTCTTC. It specifies CASSQSGRPYNEQFF.

Worth noting for this clonotype: At one end, the junction sequence differs from germline, possibly due to a read error. The gene calls are TRBV9 and TRBJ1-6; D perhaps matches TRBD1 (5 bases). CDR1 and CDR2 (germline): SGDLS, YYNGEE. The CDR3 has 15 residues. Written as DNA, the CDR3 is TGTGCCGGCAGCGTAGAAGAGGGGTTAGGTTCACCCCTCCACTTT. Residues: CAGSVEEGLGSPLHF.

V and J are TRBV10-3 and TRBJ2-3; D remains unclear. Deletions cut 10 bases from V and 7 bases from J, with 9 bases between. Germline CDR1 and CDR2: ENHRY and SYGVKD. The CDR3 spans 10 residues. CDR3 nucleotide sequence: TGTGCCACTTTGGGGTATACGCAGTATTTT. It translates to CATLGYTQYF.

The chain recombines TRBV6-5 with TRBJ2-7; 7 nucleotides match TRBD2. J gave up 5 bases and V 0 bases, and 19 bases lay outside the gene matches. The CDR3 is made up of 19 amino acids. Germline V gene lookup returns CDR1 MNHEY and CDR2 SVGAGI. CDR3 bases: TGTGCCAGCAGTTACTCTGCTCCGTTGAAGGCGGGAGCGTCGCACGAGCAGTACTTC. Its translation: CASSYSAPLKAGASHEQYF.

J is TRBJ2-6 and V is TRBV20-1; TRBD1 matches at 7 bases. The CDR3 runs to 16 residues. CDR1 and CDR2 (germline): DFQATT, SNEGSKA (reference sequence). The junction had 6 bases not matched to a gene; V was cut back by 4 bases and J by 0 bases. The CDR3 sequence is CSANRQGFSGANVLTF. CDR3 bases: TGCAGTGCTAACCGACAGGGATTCTCTGGGGCCAACGTCCTGACTTTC.

The chain joins TRBV27 to TRBJ2-7; 11 positions agree with TRBD2. Trimming removed 5 bases from V and 6 bases from J; junction bases left unmatched: 9. This CDR3 spans 15 amino acids. The germline CDR1 and CDR2 sequences are MNHEY and SMNVEV (reference sequence). The CDR3, as DNA: TGTGCCAGCAGTCCTACTAGCGGGAGTTTTTTCGAGCAGTACTTC. Translated: CASSPTSGSFFEQYF.

This sequence joins TRBV7-8 and TRBJ2-5, with a tentative D call TRBD2 (5 bases). CDR1 SGHVS and CDR2 FQNEAQ come from the germline V gene. This CDR3 contains 15 residues. The ends were cut back, 1 base at V and 2 bases at J, with 11 bases in the middle. CDR3 sequence (DNA): TGTGCCAGCAGCTTAGGCGCTACGGGACAAGAGACCCAGTACTTC. This encodes CASSLGATGQETQYF.

A remark on this clonotype: One end of the junction is discordant with germline, which a read error may explain. This chain connects TRBV30 to TRBJ1-2, with unresolved D. CDR1 is GTSNPN and CDR2 is SVGIG in the germline V gene (reference sequence). This CDR3 is built from 14 residues. CDR3 bases: TGTGCCTGGAGTGCACTTACAGCTAACTATGACTACACCTTC. Translating gives CAWSALTANYDYTF.

The V call is TRBV28, the J call TRBJ1-1; D not certain. V lost 5 bases, J lost 5 bases, and 15 bases lay in between. The CDR3 length is 14 residues. CDR1 and CDR2 (germline): MDHEN, SYDVKM. CDR3 coding DNA: TGTGCCAGCAGTCCCGGGTCCAGTGTAACTGAAGCTTTCTTT. Translated: CASSPGSSVTEAFF.

Here the CDR3 DNA reads TGTGCCATCAGGCCGGGACTAGCGCTTACAGATACGCAGTATTTT. It yields the protein CAIRPGLALTDTQYF. The chain employs TRBV10-3 and TRBJ2-3; TRBD2 agrees at 10 bases. The CDR3 runs to 15 residues. CDR1 is ENHRY, CDR2 SYGVKD, per germline. Losses at the gene ends were 6 bases for V and 3 bases for J; bases not matched to a gene: 6.